This T cell receptor beta chain was captured by sequencing in a study of blood T cell repertoires in COVID-19 (dated by TCRdb to about 2020). For context, the study as a whole: Collaborator samples came from the United States, Italy and Spain and covered acute and convalescent phases of COVID-19. Where available, HLA class I and class II types were obtained from metadata supplied by the sample provider rather than from assay-based typing. A de-identified subject ID, COVID-19 status, age in years and sex were almost always included in the sample metadata. The material from the prospective study consisted of cDNA or gDNA derived from T cells, B-cell-depleted T cells, or PBMCs. The samples were drawn from the first 160 participants of the ongoing ImmuneRACE study and from 950 to 1,500 subjects provided by 6 global collaborators. Subjects who had been exposed to COVID-19, were actively infected with it, or had recovered from it provided the deeply sampled blood TCRbeta repertoires that made up the dataset. A freely available public database, intended as a resource for researchers studying the immune response to SARS-CoV-2, is where the repertoires were released. Summary of the overall study and its limitations: How much clinical and demographic metadata was included differed by source and by participant, and the metadata was provided uncurated.

Collaborating institutions collected whole blood in K2EDTA tubes following their own protocols. Collaborator samples were shipped for TCRbeta analysis as frozen whole blood, isolated PBMCs, or DNA extracted from either sample type. TCRbeta CDR3 regions were amplified from genomic DNA using the immunoSEQ Assay, a bias-controlled multiplex PCR. In the original analysis: The number of nucleated cells in each sample was estimated by amplification of reference gene primers within the assay. To quantify the absolute abundance of each unique TCRbeta CDR3 rearrangement, sequence reads were collapsed and filtered. For each sample, productive Simpson clonality was calculated as the square root of Simpson's diversity index across productive rearrangements. The clones in this table, taken by TCRdb from immuneACCESS, are in-frame only. Not every clone is retained; where verified, under half of the shortfall comes from an unresolved V gene, and the cause of the rest is unknown. From that table come the V and J calls and clone size; the DNA was used to work out D and trimming. The sample contains about 130,000 clones, 70% to 90% of them found a single time. About a tenth of the sample lies in the top ten.

Per the germline V gene, MDHEN is the CDR1 and SYDVKM is the CDR2. The trim is 8 bases for V and 5 bases for J, with a gap of 13 bases between the germline ends. The CDR3 starts with the cysteine, ends with the phenylalanine, and has 13 residues. Kept here is only the CDR3 DNA, which spans 39 bases and is read in frame from base 1. This clone was observed once. Its binding antigen is unknown. No clone much larger than this one lies a single base away; base qualities are absent. The sequence was collected from a man aged 45-65 years with acute or convalescent COVID-19. What was sequenced was peripheral blood. The chain uses TRBV28 and TRBJ1-5; the best D guess is TRBD1, with 5 bases matching. CDR3 reads: CASLRDSDQPQHF. The DNA reads TGTGCCAGCCTGAGAGACAGCGATCAGCCCCAGCATTTT. With the portions outside the CDR3 filled from the reference TRBV28 and TRBJ1-5 genes, the complete variable region becomes DVKVTQSSRYLVKRTGEKVFLECVQDMDHENMFWYRQDPGLGLRLIYFSYDVKMKEKGDIPEGYSVSREKKERFSLILESASTNQTSMYLCASLRDSDQPQHFGDGTRLSIL.